This is a list of T cell receptor beta chains from one sample in a study of blood T cell repertoires in COVID-19. Measured with immunoSEQ multiplex PCR; TCRdb has only the in-frame clones, and not every one. The sample lists about 230,000 clones; 75% to 85% were seen once. The sample taken for sequencing was peripheral blood. Receptors were obtained from a man between 45 and 60 years old with COVID-19, enrolled during active disease. The CDR3 runs from the conserved cysteine through the conserved F or W. The order of the fields is CDR3 protein, CDR3 DNA, J gene, D gene, V gene, clone size. D genes are given only for firm matches. The listing skips clone size in some rows; elsewhere it reads once, few, many or a size class.

CASSLAPGGQETQYF | TGTGCCAGCAGCTTGGCCCCCGGGGGCCAAGAGACCCAGTACTTC | TRBJ2-5 | . | TRBV5-5 | .
CASSQTTSWNEKLFF | TGTGCCAGCAGCCAGACTACGAGCTGGAATGAAAAACTGTTTTTT | TRBJ1-4 | . | TRBV3-1/TRBV3-2 | .
CASSLDTTEAFF | TGTGCCAGCAGTCTCGACACCACTGAAGCTTTCTTT | TRBJ1-1 | . | TRBV28 | .
CASGNPGQGLSYEQYF | TGTGCCAGCGGTAATCCGGGACAGGGGTTGTCCTACGAGCAGTACTTC | TRBJ2-7 | TRBD1 | TRBV6-6 | .
CASFKMGAGYTF | TGTGCCAGTTTCAAGATGGGGGCTGGCTACACCTTC | TRBJ1-2 | . | TRBV19 | .
CAISGSAGYQETQYF | TGTGCCATCAGTGGTAGCGCGGGGTACCAAGAGACCCAGTACTTC | TRBJ2-5 | . | TRBV10-3 | .
CASSYRGALRHEQYF | TGTGCCAGCAGTTACAGGGGGGCCCTTCGACACGAGCAGTACTTC | TRBJ2-7 | TRBD1 | TRBV28 | .
CASSPRPKSSYNEQFF | TGTGCCAGCAGCCCCCGCCCGAAGAGCTCCTACAATGAGCAGTTCTTC | TRBJ2-1 | . | TRBV7-3 | .
CASSRGTGGTTGELFF | TGTGCCAGCTCACGCGGGACAGGGGGTACGACCGGGGAGCTGTTTTTT | TRBJ2-2 | TRBD1 | TRBV18 | .
CASSYRGTGGNVLTF | TGTGCCAGCAGCTACCGTGGGACAGGAGGCAACGTCCTGACTTTC | TRBJ2-6 | TRBD1 | TRBV3-1/TRBV3-2 | .
CASRLWGVENTEAFF | TGTGCCAGCAGGCTTTGGGGGGTGGAGAACACTGAAGCTTTCTTT | TRBJ1-1 | . | TRBV27 | once
CASKIVVGQGRRYQPQHF | TGTGCCAGCAAAATAGTCGTCGGACAGGGGAGACGTTACCAGCCCCAGCATTTT | TRBJ1-5 | TRBD1 | TRBV28 | .
CASSQEPRGSYNEQFF | TGTGCCAGCAGCCAAGAGCCCAGAGGCTCCTACAATGAGCAGTTCTTC | TRBJ2-1 | . | TRBV4-2 | once
CASSEGTGSEQYF | TGTGCCAGCTCTGAAGGGACAGGGAGCGAGCAGTACTTC | TRBJ2-7 | TRBD1 | TRBV27 | .
CASRRAGQGETQYF | TGTGCCAGCCGACGCGCGGGACAGGGGGAGACCCAGTACTTC | TRBJ2-5 | TRBD1 | TRBV18 | .
CASSIERAYEQYF | TGTGCCAGTAGTATAGAACGGGCCTACGAGCAGTACTTC | TRBJ2-7 | . | TRBV19 | .
CASSSGLQETQYF | TGTGCCAGCAGCTCGGGACTTCAAGAGACCCAGTACTTC | TRBJ2-5 | . | TRBV7-3 | .
CASSISSRGSNQPQHF | TGTGCCAGTAGTATTTCAAGCAGGGGTAGCAATCAGCCCCAGCATTTT | TRBJ1-5 | . | TRBV19 | .
CASSFRSYNEQFF | TGTGCCAGCAGCTTCCGCTCCTACAATGAGCAGTTCTTC | TRBJ2-1 | . | TRBV7-9 | .
CASSRTPGQVNIQYF | TGCGCCAGCAGCCGAACTCCGGGACAGGTAAACATTCAGTACTTC | TRBJ2-4 | TRBD1 | TRBV4-3 | few
CASSLGQKTGELFF | TGTGCCAGCAGCTTAGGACAAAAAACCGGGGAGCTGTTTTTT | TRBJ2-2 | . | TRBV7-3 | .
CASGDRGDSPLHF | TGTGCCAGCGGAGACAGGGGGGATTCACCCCTCCACTTT | TRBJ1-6 | TRBD1 | TRBV3-1/TRBV3-2 | .
CASSSTGRETQYF | TGTGCCAGCTCATCGACAGGGAGGGAGACCCAGTACTTC | TRBJ2-5 | . | TRBV18 | .
CASSLGQGRDTGELFF | TGTGCCAGCAGCTTGGGCCAGGGAAGGGACACCGGGGAGCTGTTTTTT | TRBJ2-2 | . | TRBV5-4 | .
CASSLPGQGGETQYF | TGTGCCAGCAGCTTGCCGGGACAGGGTGGGGAGACCCAGTACTTC | TRBJ2-5 | TRBD1 | TRBV5-5 | few
CASSIPAGVGTEAFF | TGTGCCAGTAGTATCCCTGCAGGGGTAGGCACTGAAGCTTTCTTT | TRBJ1-1 | . | TRBV19 | many
CASSLPGGNYGYTF | TGTGCCAGCAGTCTACCAGGAGGGAACTATGGCTACACCTTC | TRBJ1-2 | . | TRBV28 | .
CASSLGNSGANVLTF | TGTGCCAGCAGCTTAGGTAACTCTGGGGCCAACGTCCTGACTTTC | TRBJ2-6 | . | TRBV7-8 | once